Below, 16 T cell receptor beta chains from the same sample are listed, as sequenced in a study of early T cells in non-severe SARS-CoV-2 infection. TCRdb used MiXCR to reprocess the 5' RACE reads, holding one entry per CDR3 protein. The table includes 50,000 to 60,000 distinct CDR3 sequences, around 10% detected once. Sample: whole blood. The receptors were gathered from an adult who was a healthcare worker with PCR-confirmed SARS-CoV-2 infection or an uninfected control (not recorded which).

Ten or more counts support this clonotype. V gene TRBV15 combines with J gene TRBJ2-4, with unresolved D. Trimming pared 5 bases from V and 8 bases from J, leaving 10 bases between. This CDR3 is built from 12 residues. Germline V lookup: CDR1 LNHNV, CDR2 YYDKDF (reference sequence). The DNA of the CDR3 is TGTGCCACCAGCTCCAGCCGGGACATTCAGTACTTC. Amino acids: CATSSSRDIQYF.

This clonotype was detected ten times or more. The chain employs TRBV7-2 and TRBJ2-3; D ambiguous. This CDR3 has 12 residues. Germline loops: CDR1 SGHTA, CDR2 FQGNSA. Trimming left V 8 bases short and J 6 bases short, with 12 bases between. The CDR3 bases are TGTGCCAGCGGATTCAACGGGGATACGCAGTATTTT. Protein: CASGFNGDTQYF.

This clonotype was observed a few times. This chain connects TRBV15 to TRBJ1-5; no clear D gene. Germline V lookup: CDR1 LNHNV, CDR2 YYDKDF (reference sequence). V was cut by 3 bases and J by 6 bases, with 9 bases left in between. The CDR3 extends over 13 amino acids. In DNA form, the CDR3 reads TGTGCCACCAGCAGTACTCCCAGTCAGCCCCAGCATTTT. Translating it yields CATSSTPSQPQHF.

This clonotype has ten or more counts. The chain links TRBV27 to TRBJ1-2; possible D gene TRBD1, 6 bases. The V gene lost 3 bases and the J gene lost 3 bases, with 11 bases spanning the gap. CDR1 is MNHEY and CDR2 is SMNVEV in the germline V gene (reference sequence). The CDR3 has 14 residues. The chain's CDR3 is CASSLSQGDYGYTF. The CDR3 DNA follows: TGTGCCAGCAGTTTGTCACAGGGAGACTATGGCTACACCTTC.

Many counts were recorded for this clonotype. This chain links TRBV3-1 with TRBJ2-1; D tentatively reads TRBD1 or TRBD2 (5 bases each). This CDR3 has 16 residues. Germline loops: CDR1 LGHDT, CDR2 YNNKEL (reference sequence). Trimming cost V 4 bases and J 3 bases, with 16 bases left between them. The CDR3 DNA reads as TGTGCCAGCAGCCCCGACCCGGGGCTAGGCTACAATGAGCAGTTCTTC. Its translation is CASSPDPGLGYNEQFF.

In regard to this clonotype: This may arise from a read error, as a much more abundant clone is one base away. The chain combines TRBV29-1 with TRBJ2-2; D is uncertain. Per the germline V gene, CDR1 is SQVTM and CDR2 is ANQGSEA. The CDR3 extends over 14 amino acids. CDR3 residues: CRVEDGQNTGELFF. The CDR3 region has the DNA TGCAGAGTTGAGGACGGGCAGAACACCGGGGAGCTGTTTTTT.

CDR3 sequence reads: CAWSTGPNQPQHF. The CDR3 DNA reads as TGTGCCTGGAGTACGGGGCCCAATCAGCCCCAGCATTTT. The gene calls are TRBV30 and TRBJ1-5; TRBD1 is a possible D gene (5 bases). CDR1 is GTSNPN, CDR2 SVGIG, per germline (reference sequence). V dropped 2 bases and J dropped 3 bases, with 8 bases sitting between them. The CDR3 is 13 amino acids.

The rearrangement joins TRBV7-2 to TRBJ2-7; possibly TRBD2 for D (5 bases). Germline V gives CDR1 SGHTA, CDR2 FQGNSA. There are 15 residues in the CDR3. The V gene lost 4 bases and the J gene lost 3 bases, with 16 bases spanning the gap. The CDR3 nucleotides read TGTGCCAGCAGCTCAGGACCGGACTCGCTCTACGAGCAGTACTTC. Amino acid sequence: CASSSGPDSLYEQYF.

The rearrangement uses TRBV28 and TRBJ2-7, with a weak D call TRBD1 (6 bases). Germline CDR1 MDHEN, CDR2 SYDVKM. Trimming shortened V by 2 bases and J by 8 bases, and 10 bases separated the two germline ends. The CDR3 covers 12 residues. The CDR3 is CASSLVQGQQYF. The CDR3 DNA reads TGTGCCAGCAGTTTAGTACAGGGTCAGCAGTACTTC.

This clonotype has more than one count but fewer than ten. The chain couples TRBV19 to TRBJ2-1; D is possibly TRBD2 (5 bases). CDR3 size: 13 residues. V gave up 3 bases and J gave up 7 bases, with 10 bases separating them. Per the germline V gene, CDR1 is LNHDA and CDR2 is SQIVND (reference sequence). This CDR3 reads CASSIRRDNEQFF. In DNA form, the CDR3 reads TGTGCCAGTAGTATCCGACGGGATAATGAGCAGTTCTTC.

V and J are TRBV29-1 and TRBJ2-4, with 7 bases identical to TRBD1. CDR1 is SQVTM, CDR2 ANQGSEA, per germline. V was pared by 6 bases and J by 1 base, with 9 bases of the junction left unmatched. This CDR3 spans 15 amino acids. CDR3 residues: CSVTIGTAAKNIQYF. In DNA, the CDR3 is TGCAGCGTCACCATCGGGACAGCGGCCAAAAACATTCAGTACTTC.

There are a few counts of this clonotype. This chain connects TRBV7-9 to TRBJ2-2; D is unclear. Trimming stripped 1 base from V and 6 bases from J, with 12 bases between. The CDR3 contains 15 residues. Germline CDR1 SEHNR, CDR2 FQNEAQ (reference sequence). CDR3 nucleotide sequence: TGTGCCAGCAGCTTAGTACAGAATTGGGCCGGGGAGCTGTTTTTT. Translated: CASSLVQNWAGELFF.

The V call is TRBV7-9, the J call TRBJ1-2; D is possibly TRBD1 (6 bases). The V end was cut by 5 bases, the J end by 4 bases, with 20 bases between. This CDR3 has 16 amino acids. Germline V lookup: CDR1 SEHNR, CDR2 FQNEAQ (reference sequence). The CDR3 coding sequence is TGTGCCAGCAGCCCGACGGGAGCGGGGGCTCGCTATGGCTACACCTTC. Translation gives CASSPTGAGARYGYTF.

This clonotype was recorded at least ten times. The V and J genes are TRBV29-1 and TRBJ1-1; tentatively, D is TRBD1 (6 bases). The CDR3 covers 12 residues. The germline V gene has CDR1 SQVTM and CDR2 ANQGSEA. The germline V and J ends were trimmed by 6 bases and 4 bases, with 12 bases remaining between them. CDR3 loop: CSVREGVTEAFF. The CDR3 region has the DNA TGCAGCGTCAGAGAGGGGGTCACTGAAGCTTTCTTT.

This clonotype was counted between two and nine times. The chain joins TRBV2 to TRBJ2-1, with D possibly being TRBD2 (5 bases). The V gene lost 10 bases and the J gene lost 10 bases, with 17 bases spanning the gap. CDR1 and CDR2 (germline): SNHLY, FYNNEI. The CDR3 sequence is 12 residues long. The CDR3, as DNA: TGTGCCACCACTACCCCAACGGGAGAGCAGTTCTTC. This codes for CATTTPTGEQFF.

Details on this clonotype: This may stem from a read error, because a much larger clone lies one nucleotide away. This rearrangement joins TRBV4-2 to TRBJ2-3, with D possibly TRBD2 on 6 matching bases. CDR1 is LGHNA and CDR2 is YNFKEQ in the germline V gene. This CDR3 contains 14 residues. The CDR3 nucleotides read TGTGCCAGCAGCCAACGCGGGGAGCCAGATACGCGGTATTTT. It yields the protein CASSQRGEPDTRYF.